This passage covers 7 T cell receptor beta chains from one sample sequenced in a study of response to subunit inactivated influenza vaccine. Each CDR3 protein gets one entry after TCRdb re-called the RT-PCR reads with MiXCR. Of more than 600,000 distinct CDR3 sequences detected, around 18% appear once; the ten largest clones hold about a tenth. The material sequenced was PBMCs from blood, taken roughly 5 days after vaccination. These receptors were collected from a man over 45 who received an inactivated influenza vaccine.

In this sample, this clonotype turned up a few times. The V and J genes are TRBV20-1 and TRBJ2-5, with 9 bases that match TRBD1. Germline trimming cut 2 bases from V and 5 bases from J; bases unmatched to any gene: 9. The CDR3 is 15 residues long. Germline V gives CDR1 DFQATT, CDR2 SNEGSKA (reference sequence). The CDR3 DNA follows: TGCAGTGCTAGACCACCGGGACAGGGCGGTGAGACCCAGTACTTC. It yields the protein CSARPPGQGGETQYF.

This clonotype has a single count. This clone may be a read error of a much larger clone one base away. The chain has TRBV5-1 and TRBJ2-1; possibly TRBD1 for D (5 bases). This CDR3 has 14 amino acids. In germline, CDR1 is SGHRS, CDR2 YFSETQ. V was trimmed by 0 bases and J by 9 bases, leaving 13 bases between them. The CDR3 DNA reads TGCGCCAGCAGCTTGGCGACAGCAGCGACTGAGCAGTTCTTC. This codes for CASSLATAATEQFF.

This clonotype was detected only a few times. The J gene is TRBJ2-5, the V gene TRBV28, with no clear D. Per the germline V gene, CDR1 is MDHEN and CDR2 is SYDVKM. CDR3 length: 14 residues. Trimming shortened V by 5 bases and J by 1 base, and 11 bases separated the two germline ends. The CDR3, as DNA: TGTGCCAGCAGTAGGCTAGAACTCCAAGAGACCCAGTACTTC. Translating it yields CASSRLELQETQYF.

This clonotype came up many times. The chain couples TRBV29-1 to TRBJ2-1, with no clear D. V was clipped by 4 bases and J by 7 bases, with 11 bases between them. CDR1 is SQVTM and CDR2 is ANQGSEA in the germline V gene. The CDR3 sequence is 12 residues long. DNA for the CDR3: TGCAGCGTTGGGCTAGGGTGGAATGAGCAGTTCTTC. As protein: CSVGLGWNEQFF.

This clonotype was observed a few times. The chain has TRBV12-3 or TRBV12-4 and TRBJ1-1, with D hard to call. There are 16 residues in the CDR3. V was pared by 7 bases and J by 1 base, with 19 bases between. The DNA for the CDR3 is TGTGCCAGCACCCTCGGGTTAGGACGGTCGAACACTGAAGCTTTCTTT. Protein sequence: CASTLGLGRSNTEAFF.

The CDR3 is CASSLESENEQFF. Here the CDR3 DNA reads TGTGCCAGCAGCTTAGAGTCGGAAAATGAGCAGTTCTTC. The chain links TRBV13 to TRBJ2-1, with D hard to call. V was pared by 1 base and J by 7 bases, with 8 bases between. CDR1 PRHDT and CDR2 FYEKMQ come from the germline V gene (reference sequence). The CDR3 loop spans 13 amino acids.

This clonotype was observed many times. The chain is built from TRBV29-1 and TRBJ2-7; 8 nucleotides match TRBD1. Trimming took 5 bases from V and 3 from J; bases not matched to a gene: 3. The CDR3 has 12 amino acids. CDR1 and CDR2 from the germline V gene are SQVTM and ANQGSEA. DNA for the CDR3: TGCAGCGTTAGAGACAGGGGCTACGAGCAGTACTTC. This translates into CSVRDRGYEQYF.